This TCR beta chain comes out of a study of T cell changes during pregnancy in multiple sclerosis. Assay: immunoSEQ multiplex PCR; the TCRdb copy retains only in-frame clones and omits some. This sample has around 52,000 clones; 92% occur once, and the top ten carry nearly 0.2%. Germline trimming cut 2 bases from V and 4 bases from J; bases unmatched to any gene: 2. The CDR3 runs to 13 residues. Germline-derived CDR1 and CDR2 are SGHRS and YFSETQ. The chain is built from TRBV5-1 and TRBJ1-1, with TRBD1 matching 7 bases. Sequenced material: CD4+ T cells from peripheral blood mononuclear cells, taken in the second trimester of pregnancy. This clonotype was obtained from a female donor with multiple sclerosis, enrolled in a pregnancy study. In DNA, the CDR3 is TGCGCCAGCAGCTTATCAGGGGGCACTGAAGCTTTCTTT. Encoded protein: CASSLSGGTEAFF. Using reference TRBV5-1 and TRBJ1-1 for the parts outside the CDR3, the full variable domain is KAGVTQTPRYLIKTRGQQVTLSCSPISGHRSVSWYQQTPGQGLQFLFEYFSETQRNKGNFPGRFSGRQFSNSRSEMNVSTLELGDSALYLCASSLSGGTEAFFGQGTRLTVV.